This TCR beta chain was sequenced for a study of cytomegalovirus exposure and HLA in healthy donors. The CDR3 runs to 15 residues. J was trimmed by 5 bases and V by 2 bases; bases with no gene match: 3. In germline, CDR1 is SNHLY, CDR2 FYNNEI. The PCR had 60 Vbeta and 13 Jbeta primers. Profiled with immunoSEQ multiplex PCR; TCRdb holds only in-frame clones, not every one. Here the sample spans approximately 210,000 clones, about three quarters being singletons. The specimen was PBMCs. The chain combines TRBV2 with TRBJ2-1; 10 bases align to TRBD2. The TCR was taken from a male donor in good health and CMV-seronegative. CDR3 amino acids: CASSEPSGSNNEQFF. The DNA of the CDR3 is TGTGCCAGCAGTGAACCTAGCGGGAGTAACAATGAGCAGTTCTTC. Full variable domain (outside the CDR3, taken from reference TRBV2 and TRBJ2-1): EPEVTQTPSHQVTQMGQEVILRCVPISNHLYFYWYRQILGQKVEFLVSFYNNEISEKSEIFDDQFSVERPDGSNFTLKIRSTKLEDSAMYFCASSEPSGSNNEQFFGPGTRLTVL.